The source of this T cell receptor beta chain is a study of blood T cell repertoires in COVID-19. Sequenced by immunoSEQ multiplex PCR; TCRdb stores in-frame clones only, minus some. This table has 110,000 to 150,000 clones, approximately 83% appearing once. The V end lost 0 bases, the J end lost 3 bases, and 9 bases lay between the germline ends. This CDR3 spans 15 amino acids. Germline CDR1 reads SGHAT; CDR2 reads FQNNGV. Sequenced material: peripheral blood. The TCR originated in a woman older than 75 with acute or convalescent COVID-19. This sequence joins TRBV11-2 and TRBJ1-5; perhaps TRBD1 as D (6 bases). CDR3 sequence (DNA): TGTGCCAGCAGCTTAGATGGGGACACCAATCAGCCCCAGCATTTT. Protein sequence: CASSLDGDTNQPQHF.